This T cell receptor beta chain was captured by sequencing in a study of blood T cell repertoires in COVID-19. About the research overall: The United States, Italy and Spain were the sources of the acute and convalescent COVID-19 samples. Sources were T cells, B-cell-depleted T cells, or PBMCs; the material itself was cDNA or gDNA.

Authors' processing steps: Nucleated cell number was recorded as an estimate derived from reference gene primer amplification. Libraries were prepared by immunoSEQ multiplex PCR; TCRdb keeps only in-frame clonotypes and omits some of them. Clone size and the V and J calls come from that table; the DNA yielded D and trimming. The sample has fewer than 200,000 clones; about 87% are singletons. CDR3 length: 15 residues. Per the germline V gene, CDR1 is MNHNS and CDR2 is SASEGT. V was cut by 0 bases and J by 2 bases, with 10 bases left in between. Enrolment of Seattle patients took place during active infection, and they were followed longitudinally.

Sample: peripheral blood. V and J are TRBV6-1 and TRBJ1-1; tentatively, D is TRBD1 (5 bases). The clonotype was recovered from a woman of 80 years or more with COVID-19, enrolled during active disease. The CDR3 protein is CASSEAGGGNTEAFF. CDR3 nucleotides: TGTGCCAGCAGTGAAGCGGGGGGAGGCAACACTGAAGCTTTCTTT.